The present TCR beta chain was sequenced within a study of a mutant IDH1 vaccine in newly diagnosed glioma. At the level of the study: Patients were given eight vaccinations, scheduled in weeks 1, 3, 5, 7, 11, 15, 19 and 23. Patients were pretreated with radiotherapy, temozolomide, or both, mostly both. Study outcomes and limitations: Patients mounted vaccine-induced immune responses in almost 95% of cases.

CDR1 is SGHTS, CDR2 YDEGEE, per germline. There are 16 residues in the CDR3. V was cut by 4 bases and J by 2 bases, with 16 bases left in between. The sample's time point: week 11, during vaccination. Each dose of the vaccine consisted of 300 ug of mutant IDH1 20-mer peptide, with topical imiquimod. New WHO grade 3 or 4 IDH1-mutant, ATRX-lost astrocytomas were present in all donors. For this clone: Its antigen is unknown.

TCRdb keeps only in-frame clones here, not all; method: immunoSEQ multiplex PCR. The sample holds around 26,000 clones; under 80% are singletons and the top ten take roughly 11%. This clonotype was obtained from a man between 18 and 35 years old with glioma. Some clones in this sample may be carry-over from other donors' samples. Sample: peripheral blood mononuclear cells (PBMCs), taken from a glioma patient whose treatment included an IDH1 peptide vaccine. The V gene is TRBV5-8, the J gene TRBJ1-5; no clear D. The CDR3 coding sequence is TGTGCCAGCAGCCTCGGGCCTCCCAAAGGCAATCAGCCCCAGCATTTT. Its protein is CASSLGPPKGNQPQHF.